This T cell receptor beta chain was captured by sequencing in a study of CD8+CD57+ T cells in acquired aplastic anemia. In its sample, this clonotype was seen many times. The germline V gene has CDR1 DFQATT and CDR2 SNEGSKA (reference sequence). The CDR3 sequence is 14 residues long. The V gene lost 7 bases and the J gene lost 1 base, with 15 bases spanning the gap. Only patients with CD8+CD57+ cell expansion on flow cytometry were chosen for sequencing. Profiling of TCR beta VDJ combinations and CDR3 sequences used genomic DNA as template. One entry per CDR3 protein results from TCRdb running MiXCR on the reads. The sample holds 95,000 to 150,000 distinct CDR3 sequences, about 43% seen once.

The chain is built from TRBV20-1 and TRBJ2-3, with D perhaps TRBD1 or TRBD2 (6 bases each). The receptor was derived from a human donor with aplastic anemia. Material: sorted CD4+, CD8+, or CD8+CD57+ T cells (not recorded which) from PBMCs. The CDR3 reads CSVHSRGGTDTQYF. DNA for the CDR3: TGCAGTGTCCACTCGAGGGGGGGCACAGATACGCAGTATTTT.